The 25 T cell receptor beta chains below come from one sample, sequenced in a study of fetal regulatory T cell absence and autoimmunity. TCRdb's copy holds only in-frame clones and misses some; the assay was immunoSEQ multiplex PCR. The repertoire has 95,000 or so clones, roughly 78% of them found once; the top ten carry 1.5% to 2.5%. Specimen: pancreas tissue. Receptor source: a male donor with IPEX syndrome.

In nucleotides, the CDR3 is TGCGCCAGCAGCCAAGATAAGGGGTTGAGGAGCTACACCTTC. Protein product: CASSQDKGLRSYTF. The chain recombines TRBV4-3 with TRBJ1-2; a possible D gene is TRBD1 (5 bases). Germline CDR1 and CDR2: LGHNA and YSLEER. The CDR3 loop spans 14 amino acids. V gave up 0 bases and J gave up 9 bases, with 14 bases separating them.

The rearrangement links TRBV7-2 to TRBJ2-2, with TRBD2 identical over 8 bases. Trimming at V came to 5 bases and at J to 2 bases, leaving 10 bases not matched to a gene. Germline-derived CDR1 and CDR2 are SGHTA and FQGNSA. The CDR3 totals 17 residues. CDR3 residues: CASSETLAGGNTGELFF. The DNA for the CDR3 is TGTGCCAGCAGCGAAACGCTAGCGGGCGGAAACACCGGGGAGCTGTTTTTT. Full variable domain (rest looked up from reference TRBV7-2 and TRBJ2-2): GAGVSQSPSNKVTEKGKDVELRCDPISGHTALYWYRQSLGQGLEFLIYFQGNSAPDKSGLPSDRFSAERTGGSVSTLTIQRTQQEDSAVYLCASSETLAGGNTGELFFGEGSRLTVL.

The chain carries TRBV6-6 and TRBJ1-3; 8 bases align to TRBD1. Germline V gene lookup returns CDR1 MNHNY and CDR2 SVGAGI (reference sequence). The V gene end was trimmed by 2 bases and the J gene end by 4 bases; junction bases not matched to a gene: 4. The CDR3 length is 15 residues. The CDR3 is CASSYRTGYGNTIYF. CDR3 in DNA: TGTGCCAGCAGTTACAGGACAGGGTACGGAAACACCATATATTTT.

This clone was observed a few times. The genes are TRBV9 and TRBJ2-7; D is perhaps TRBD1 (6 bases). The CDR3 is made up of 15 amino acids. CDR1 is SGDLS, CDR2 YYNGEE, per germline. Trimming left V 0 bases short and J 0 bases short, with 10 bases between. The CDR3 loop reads CASSVGQGISYEQYF. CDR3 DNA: TGTGCCAGCAGCGTAGGGCAGGGGATCTCCTACGAGCAGTACTTC.

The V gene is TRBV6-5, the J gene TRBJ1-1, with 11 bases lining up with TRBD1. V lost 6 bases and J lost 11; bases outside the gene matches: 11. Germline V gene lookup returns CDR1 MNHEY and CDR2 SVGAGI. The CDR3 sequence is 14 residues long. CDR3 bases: TGTGCCAGCAGCGGACAGGGGGCGCGTATAAAGGCTTTCTTT. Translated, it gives CASSGQGARIKAFF.

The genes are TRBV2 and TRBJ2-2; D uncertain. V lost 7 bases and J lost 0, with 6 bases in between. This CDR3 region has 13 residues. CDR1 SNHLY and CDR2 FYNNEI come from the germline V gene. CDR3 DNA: TGTGCCAGCACGGCCGCGAACACCGGGGAGCTGTTTTTT. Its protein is CASTAANTGELFF.

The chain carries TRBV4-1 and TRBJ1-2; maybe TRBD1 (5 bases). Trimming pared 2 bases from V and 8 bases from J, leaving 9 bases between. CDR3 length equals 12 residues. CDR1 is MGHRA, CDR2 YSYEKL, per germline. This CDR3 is CASSQRGDGYTF. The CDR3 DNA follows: TGCGCCAGCAGCCAACGGGGGGACGGCTACACCTTC.

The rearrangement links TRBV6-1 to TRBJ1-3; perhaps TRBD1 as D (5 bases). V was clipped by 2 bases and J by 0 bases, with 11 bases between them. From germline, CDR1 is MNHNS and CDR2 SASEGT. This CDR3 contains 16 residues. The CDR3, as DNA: TGTGCCAGCAGTGAAAGGTGGGACGGCTCTGGAAACACCATATATTTT. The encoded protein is CASSERWDGSGNTIYF.

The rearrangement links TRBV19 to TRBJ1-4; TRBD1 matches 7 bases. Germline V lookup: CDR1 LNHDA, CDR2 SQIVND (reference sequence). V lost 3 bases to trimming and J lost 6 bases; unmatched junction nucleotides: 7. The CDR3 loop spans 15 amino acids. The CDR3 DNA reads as TGTGCCAGTAGTATCCAGACAGGGTGGGATGAAAAACTGTTTTTT. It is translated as CASSIQTGWDEKLFF.

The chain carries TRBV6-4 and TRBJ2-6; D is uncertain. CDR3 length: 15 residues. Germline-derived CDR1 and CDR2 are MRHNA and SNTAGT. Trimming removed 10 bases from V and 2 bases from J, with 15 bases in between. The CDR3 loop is CATNSKGPGANVLTF. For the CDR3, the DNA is TGTGCCACCAACTCAAAGGGCCCTGGGGCCAACGTCCTGACTTTC.

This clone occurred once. The CDR3 DNA reads as TGTGCCAGCAGTGAACTCCAGTTTCAGCTAGGACTAGCGGGTGGATTGAGACCCTACGAGCAGTACTTC. The encoded protein is CASSELQFQLGLAGGLRPYEQYF. The chain joins TRBV6-1 to TRBJ2-7; 11 bases map to TRBD2. Per germline, CDR1 MNHNS and CDR2 SASEGT. The CDR3 contains 23 residues. The J segment lost 2 bases and the V segment lost 2 bases, leaving 26 bases of the junction unmatched.

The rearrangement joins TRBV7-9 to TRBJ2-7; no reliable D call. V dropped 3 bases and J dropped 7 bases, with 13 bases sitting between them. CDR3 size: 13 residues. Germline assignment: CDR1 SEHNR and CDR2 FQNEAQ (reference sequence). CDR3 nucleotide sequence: TGTGCCAGCAGCTTCGGTGGTGACGGGGAGCAGTACTTC. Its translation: CASSFGGDGEQYF. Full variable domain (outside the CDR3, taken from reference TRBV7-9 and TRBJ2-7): DTGVSQNPRHKITKRGQNVTFRCDPISEHNRLYWYRQTLGQGPEFLTYFQNEAQLEKSRLLSDRFSAERPKGSFSTLEIQRTEQGDSAMYLCASSFGGDGEQYFGPGTRLTVT.

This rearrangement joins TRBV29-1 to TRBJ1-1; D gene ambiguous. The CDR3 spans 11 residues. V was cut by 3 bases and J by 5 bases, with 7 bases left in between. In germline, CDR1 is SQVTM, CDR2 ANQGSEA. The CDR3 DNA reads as TGCAGCGTTGAGTGGGCTACTGAAGCTTTCTTT. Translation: CSVEWATEAFF.

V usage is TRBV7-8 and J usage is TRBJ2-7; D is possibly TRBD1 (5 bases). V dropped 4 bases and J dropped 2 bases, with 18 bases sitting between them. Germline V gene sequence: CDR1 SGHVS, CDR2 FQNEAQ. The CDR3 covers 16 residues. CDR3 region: CASSSHYVDIAYEQYF. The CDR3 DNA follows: TGTGCCAGCAGCTCTCATTATGTGGACATAGCCTACGAGCAGTACTTC.

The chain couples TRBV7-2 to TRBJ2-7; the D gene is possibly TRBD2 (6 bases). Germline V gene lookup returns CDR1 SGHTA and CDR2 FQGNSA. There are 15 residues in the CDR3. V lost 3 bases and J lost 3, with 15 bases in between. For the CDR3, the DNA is TGTGCCAGCAGCTTCACGGGGGTGAACTTCTACGAGCAGTACTTC. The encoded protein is CASSFTGVNFYEQYF.

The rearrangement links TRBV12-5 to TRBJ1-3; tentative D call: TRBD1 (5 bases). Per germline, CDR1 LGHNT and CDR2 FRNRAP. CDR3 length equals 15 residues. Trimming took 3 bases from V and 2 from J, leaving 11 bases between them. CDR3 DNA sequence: TGTGCTAGTGGTTTAGGGGATTGGCCTGGAAACACCATATATTTT. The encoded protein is CASGLGDWPGNTIYF. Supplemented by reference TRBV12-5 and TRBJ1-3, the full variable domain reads DARVTQTPRHKVTEMGQEVTMRCQPILGHNTVFWYRQTMMQGLELLAYFRNRAPLDDSGMPKDRFSAEMPDATLATLKIQPSEPRDSAVYFCASGLGDWPGNTIYFGEGSWLTVV.

The CDR3 bases are TGTGCCAGCACCTCTGGGGCCAACGTCCTGACTTTC. Amino acids: CASTSGANVLTF. V gene TRBV2 combines with J gene TRBJ2-6, with D uncertain. Germline V gene lookup returns CDR1 SNHLY and CDR2 FYNNEI. The V gene lost 7 bases and the J gene lost 0 bases, with 1 base spanning the gap. The CDR3 length is 12 residues.

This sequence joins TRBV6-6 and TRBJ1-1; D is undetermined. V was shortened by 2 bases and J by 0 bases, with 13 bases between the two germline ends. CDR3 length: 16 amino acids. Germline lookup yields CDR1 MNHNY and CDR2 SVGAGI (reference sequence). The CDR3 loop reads CASSYHPARMNTEAFF. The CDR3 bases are TGTGCCAGCAGTTACCATCCGGCCCGGATGAACACTGAAGCTTTCTTT.

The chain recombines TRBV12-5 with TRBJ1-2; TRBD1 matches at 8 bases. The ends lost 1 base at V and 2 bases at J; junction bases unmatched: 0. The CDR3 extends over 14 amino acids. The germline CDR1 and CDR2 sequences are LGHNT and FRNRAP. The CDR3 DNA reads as TGTGCTAGTGGTTTGGACAGGGGGAACTATGGCTACACCTTC. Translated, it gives CASGLDRGNYGYTF.

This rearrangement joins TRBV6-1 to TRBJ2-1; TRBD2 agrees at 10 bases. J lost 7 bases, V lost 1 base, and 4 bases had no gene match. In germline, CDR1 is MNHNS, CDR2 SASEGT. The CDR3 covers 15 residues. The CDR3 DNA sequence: TGTGCCAGCAGTGAAGGAGCGGGGGGGCGGAATGAGCAGTTCTTC. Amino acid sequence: CASSEGAGGRNEQFF.

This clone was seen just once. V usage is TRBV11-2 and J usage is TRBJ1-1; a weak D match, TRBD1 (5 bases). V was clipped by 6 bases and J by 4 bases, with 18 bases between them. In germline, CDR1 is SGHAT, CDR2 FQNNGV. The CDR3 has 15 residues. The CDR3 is CASRKIGARATEAFF. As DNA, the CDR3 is TGTGCCAGCAGAAAAATCGGGGCGAGGGCCACTGAAGCTTTCTTT.

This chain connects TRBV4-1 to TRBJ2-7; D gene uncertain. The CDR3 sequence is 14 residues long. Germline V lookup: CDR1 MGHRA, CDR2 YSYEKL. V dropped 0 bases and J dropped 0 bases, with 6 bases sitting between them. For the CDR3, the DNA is TGCGCCAGCAGCCAAGATGGGGTCTCCTACGAGCAGTACTTC. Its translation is CASSQDGVSYEQYF.

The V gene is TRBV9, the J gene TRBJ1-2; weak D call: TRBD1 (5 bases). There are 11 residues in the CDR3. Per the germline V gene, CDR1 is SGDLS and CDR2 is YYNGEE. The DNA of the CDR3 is TGTGCTATCGACAGTAACTATGGCTACACCTTC. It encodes CAIDSNYGYTF.

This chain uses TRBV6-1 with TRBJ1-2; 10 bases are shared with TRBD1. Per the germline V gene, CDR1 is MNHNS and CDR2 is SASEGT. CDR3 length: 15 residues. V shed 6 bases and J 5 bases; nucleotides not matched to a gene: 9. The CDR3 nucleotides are TGTGCCAGCAGCCGGGACAGGGGATCTGGATATGGCTACACCTTC. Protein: CASSRDRGSGYGYTF.

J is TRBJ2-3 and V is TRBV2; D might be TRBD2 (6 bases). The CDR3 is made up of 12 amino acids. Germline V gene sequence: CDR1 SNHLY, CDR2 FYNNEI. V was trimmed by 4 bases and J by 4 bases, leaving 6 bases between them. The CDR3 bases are TGTGCCAGCAGTGGCGGGGCAGATACGCAGTATTTT. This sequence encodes CASSGGADTQYF.